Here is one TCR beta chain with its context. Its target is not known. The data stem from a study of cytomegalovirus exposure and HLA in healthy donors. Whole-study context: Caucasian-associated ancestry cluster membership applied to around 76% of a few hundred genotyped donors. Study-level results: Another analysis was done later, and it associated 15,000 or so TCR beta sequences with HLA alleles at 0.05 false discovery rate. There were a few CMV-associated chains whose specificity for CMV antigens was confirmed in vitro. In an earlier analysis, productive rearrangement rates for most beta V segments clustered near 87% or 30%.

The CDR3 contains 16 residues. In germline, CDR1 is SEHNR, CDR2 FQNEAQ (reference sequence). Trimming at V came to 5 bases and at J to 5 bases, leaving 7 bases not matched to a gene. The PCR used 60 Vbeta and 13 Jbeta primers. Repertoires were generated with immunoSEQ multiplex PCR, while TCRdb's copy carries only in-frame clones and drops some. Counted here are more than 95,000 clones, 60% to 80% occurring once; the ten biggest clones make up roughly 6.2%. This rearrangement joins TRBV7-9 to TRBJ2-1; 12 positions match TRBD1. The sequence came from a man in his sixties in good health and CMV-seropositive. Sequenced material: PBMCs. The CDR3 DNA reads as TGTGCCAGCAGCGGCAGGGACAGGGGGCTCCACAATGAGCAGTTCTTC. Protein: CASSGRDRGLHNEQFF.